A selection of T cell receptor beta chains follows, all from one sample in a study of blood T cell repertoires in COVID-19. Profiled with immunoSEQ multiplex PCR; TCRdb holds only in-frame clones, not every one. The profile shows some 26,000 clones, under 85% of them singletons. Source material: peripheral blood. The receptors come from a middle-aged man with COVID-19, enrolled during active disease. CDR3s include the opening cysteine and the closing phenylalanine or tryptophan. Fields, in order: clone size, J gene, D gene, V gene, CDR3 protein, CDR3 DNA. A D gene is named only where the DNA matches it firmly. Where a row states a size, it is once, few, many or the class of an expanded clone; other rows omit it.

. TRBJ1-2 TRBD1 TRBV10-3 CAISGTGDYGYTF TGTGCCATCAGTGGGACAGGGGACTATGGCTACACCTTC
. TRBJ1-3 . TRBV3-1/TRBV3-2 CASSQSGGNTIYF TGTGCCAGCAGCCAGTCCGGTGGAAACACCATATATTTT
. TRBJ1-2 TRBD1 TRBV2 CASRDRGLGGYTF TGTGCCAGCAGAGACAGGGGTCTAGGGGGCTACACCTTC
. TRBJ2-7 . TRBV19 CASSINPQGLRPSYEQYF TGTGCCAGTAGTATAAATCCTCAGGGGCTAAGGCCTTCCTACGAGCAGTACTTC
. TRBJ2-7 . TRBV9 CASSGRVSNYEQYF TGTGCCAGCAGCGGACGGGTATCCAACTACGAGCAGTACTTC
. TRBJ2-2 TRBD2 TRBV2 CASNPSGGGTGELFF TGTGCCAGCAACCCTAGCGGGGGGGGCACCGGGGAGCTGTTTTTT
. TRBJ2-5 . TRBV3-1/TRBV3-2 CASSQGASGQETQYF TGTGCCAGCAGCCAAGGGGCAAGCGGGCAAGAGACCCAGTACTTC
once TRBJ2-1 TRBD2 TRBV24-1 CATSEAAGVLDEQFF TGTGCCACCAGTGAAGCCGCGGGAGTTTTGGATGAGCAGTTCTTC
. TRBJ2-3 TRBD2 TRBV19 CASSWASGGATDTQYF TGTGCCAGTAGTTGGGCGAGCGGGGGGGCCACAGATACGCAGTATTTT
. TRBJ2-7 . TRBV28 CASSPTGFAGYEQYF TGTGCCAGCAGTCCTACAGGGTTCGCGGGCTACGAGCAGTACTTC
once TRBJ2-1 . TRBV9 CASSPRTAYNEQFF TGTGCCAGCAGCCCGAGGACAGCCTACAATGAGCAGTTCTTC
. TRBJ2-3 TRBD1 TRBV18 CASSPGTGGSDTQYF TGTGCCAGCTCACCAGGGACAGGTGGGTCAGATACGCAGTATTTT
. TRBJ2-5 TRBD1 TRBV5-1 CASSLGQAETQYF TGCGCCAGCAGCCTGGGACAGGCGGAGACCCAGTACTTC
. TRBJ2-5 TRBD1 TRBV28 CASSFATGVQETQYF TGTGCCAGCAGTTTCGCGACAGGGGTCCAAGAGACCCAGTACTTC
. TRBJ2-7 . TRBV6-5 CASSPGRAGEQYF TGTGCCAGCAGTCCCGGTAGGGCGGGGGAGCAGTACTTC
medium-sized TRBJ1-2 . TRBV7-9 CASSLAGGNGYTF TGTGCCAGCAGCTTAGCAGGAGGGAATGGCTACACCTTC
. TRBJ1-5 TRBD1 TRBV5-4 CASSLAQGPADNQPQHF TGTGCCAGCAGCTTGGCACAGGGGCCCGCCGACAATCAGCCCCAGCATTTT
. TRBJ1-1 TRBD1 TRBV19 CASTPGTGGTEAFF TGTGCCAGCACCCCCGGGACAGGGGGCACTGAAGCTTTCTTT
. TRBJ2-7 TRBD2 TRBV2 CATGRIGLAGEQYF TGTGCCACTGGAAGAATTGGACTAGCTGGAGAGCAGTACTTC
. TRBJ1-5 . TRBV7-9 CASSWTEGSNQPQHF TGTGCCAGCAGTTGGACAGAGGGGAGCAATCAGCCCCAGCATTTT
. TRBJ2-2 . TRBV6-4 CASSVGVNTGELFF TGTGCCAGCAGTGTCGGAGTGAACACCGGGGAGCTGTTTTTT
few TRBJ1-3 . TRBV6-1 CASSDAGRGNTIYF TGTGCCAGCAGTGACGCAGGGAGGGGAAACACCATATATTTT
few TRBJ1-4 . TRBV18 CASSLQGLDEKLFF TGTGCCAGCTCCCTACAGGGATTAGATGAAAAACTGTTTTTT